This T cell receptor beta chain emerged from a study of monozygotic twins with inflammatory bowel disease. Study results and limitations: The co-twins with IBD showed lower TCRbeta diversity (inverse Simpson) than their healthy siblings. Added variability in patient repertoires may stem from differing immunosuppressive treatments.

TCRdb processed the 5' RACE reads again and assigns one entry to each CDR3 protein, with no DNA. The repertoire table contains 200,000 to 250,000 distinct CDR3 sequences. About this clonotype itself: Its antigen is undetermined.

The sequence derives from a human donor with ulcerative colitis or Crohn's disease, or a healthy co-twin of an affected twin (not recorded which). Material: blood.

CDR3: CASSKGTRRNEQFF. The gene calls are TRBV19 and TRBJ2-1; TCRdb lists TRBD2, though no DNA is available to test this call. The CDR3 loop spans 14 amino acids. The germline gives CDR1 LNHDA, CDR2 SQIVND (reference sequence).